These 18 T cell receptor beta chains share one sample of origin, sequenced in a study of post-analysis software for immune sequencing data. Study findings and constraints: About five TRBV segments appeared more often in patients than in controls, and TRBV5-6, TRBV5-1 and TRBV20-1 were among these.

Prepared libraries of TCR beta cDNA carried unique molecular identifiers. TCRdb fed the PCR reads into MiXCR, producing one record per CDR3 protein. The sample lists hundreds of thousands of distinct CDR3 sequences; roughly 30% were seen once. No antigen is known for these receptors. Specimen: blood. These receptors all stem from a girl aged 10-17 years with multiple sclerosis.

This clonotype has a handful of counts. The chain couples TRBV20-1 to TRBJ2-7, with 7 bases aligning to TRBD1. V lost 3 bases, J lost 5 bases, and 1 base stayed unmatched. This CDR3 comprises 11 residues. Germline CDR1 DFQATT, CDR2 SNEGSKA (reference sequence). For the CDR3, the DNA is TGCAGTGCTAGGGGACAGAACGAGCAGTACTTC. This sequence encodes CSARGQNEQYF.

This clonotype showed up just a few times. The chain uses TRBV9 and TRBJ2-7, with unresolved D. Germline loops: CDR1 SGDLS, CDR2 YYNGEE. The ends were cut back, 0 bases at V and 2 bases at J, with 12 bases in the middle. The CDR3 covers 15 residues. CDR3 in amino acids: CASSVGRRTPYEQYF. The CDR3 DNA reads TGTGCCAGCAGCGTAGGACGGAGAACCCCCTACGAGCAGTACTTC.

This clonotype appeared a few times. The V gene is TRBV15, the J gene TRBJ1-5; TRBD1 is a possible D gene (5 bases). The germline CDR1 and CDR2 sequences are LNHNV and YYDKDF (reference sequence). V dropped 1 base and J dropped 3 bases, with 13 bases sitting between them. This CDR3 comprises 16 residues. The DNA for the CDR3 is TGTGCCACCAGCAGAGGACAGCAAGCGAACAATCAGCCCCAGCATTTT. Translating gives CATSRGQQANNQPQHF.

The chain links TRBV7-8 to TRBJ1-1; D is ambiguous. V was cut by 1 base and J by 5 bases, with 14 bases left in between. Germline CDR1 and CDR2: SGHVS and FQNEAQ. CDR3 length: 15 amino acids. The CDR3 loop reads CASSLGLSRGTEAFF. The CDR3 DNA reads as TGTGCCAGCAGCTTAGGGTTATCTAGAGGTACTGAAGCTTTCTTT.

The DNA of the CDR3 is TGTGCCAGCAGTTACTCGGAGGGTTGGTTCTTT. Its protein is CASSYSEGWFF. J is TRBJ1-1 and V is TRBV6-5; D remains ambiguous. Germline lookup yields CDR1 MNHEY and CDR2 SVGAGI. The CDR3 loop spans 11 amino acids. V was cut by 0 bases and J by 14 bases, with 10 bases left in between.

V usage is TRBV6-1 and J usage is TRBJ1-6; 10 nucleotides line up with TRBD1. The V and J ends lost 0 bases and 10 bases, in that order; junction bases with no gene match: 9. Per the germline V gene, CDR1 is MNHNS and CDR2 is SASEGT. The CDR3 is 17 residues long. The CDR3 reads CASSEAVLGQGRSPLHF. In DNA, the CDR3 is TGTGCCAGCAGTGAAGCGGTGTTGGGACAGGGGAGGTCACCCCTCCACTTT.

This clonotype came up a few times. The J gene is TRBJ2-1, the V gene TRBV20-1; D may correspond to TRBD1 or TRBD2 (5 bases each). The germline gives CDR1 DFQATT, CDR2 SNEGSKA (reference sequence). The CDR3 totals 14 residues. Deletions cut 3 bases from V and 2 bases from J, with 11 bases between. DNA for the CDR3: TGCAGTGCTAGTTCCAGGGACCCCTACAATGAGCAGTTCTTC. Translation: CSASSRDPYNEQFF.

V and J are TRBV6-5 and TRBJ2-7, with 9 nucleotides matching TRBD1. CDR1 is MNHEY, CDR2 SVGAGI, per germline. Trimming at V came to 4 bases and at J to 2 bases, leaving 9 bases not matched to a gene. The CDR3 spans 16 residues. For the CDR3, the DNA is TGTGCCAGCAGTTTACAGGGGGCGAAGCGGACCTACGAGCAGTACTTC. Amino acids: CASSLQGAKRTYEQYF.

The chain couples TRBV6-5 to TRBJ2-5; D assignment may be TRBD1 or TRBD2 (5 bases each). Trimming pared 10 bases from V and 2 bases from J, leaving 17 bases between. This CDR3 contains 14 residues. Germline-derived CDR1 and CDR2 are MNHEY and SVGAGI. In DNA, the CDR3 is TGTGCCACCATCCTTTTGGGGGATCAAGAGACCCAGTACTTC. It yields the protein CATILLGDQETQYF.

This clonotype was observed a handful of times. The rearrangement joins TRBV4-3 to TRBJ2-1; D call uncertain. From germline, CDR1 is LGHNA and CDR2 YSLEER. V dropped 0 bases and J dropped 7 bases, with 13 bases sitting between them. The CDR3 consists of 15 residues. The CDR3 region is CASSQDLGILNEQFF. The CDR3 nucleotides read TGCGCCAGCAGCCAAGATTTGGGGATTTTGAATGAGCAGTTCTTC.

This clonotype has a handful of counts. CDR3 sequence: CASSYLQGFETQYF. The CDR3 DNA reads as TGTGCCAGCAGTTACTTACAGGGGTTTGAGACCCAGTACTTC. J is TRBJ2-5 and V is TRBV6-6; 7 bases line up with TRBD1. Germline CDR1 is MNHNY and CDR2 is SVGAGI (reference sequence). This CDR3 is 14 amino acids long. Trimming at V came to 1 base and at J to 5 bases, leaving 4 bases not matched to a gene.

This clonotype was found many times. The chain links TRBV27 to TRBJ2-1; D possibly uses TRBD1 or TRBD2 (7 bases each). CDR1 and CDR2 (germline): MNHEY, SMNVEV (reference sequence). This CDR3 is 15 amino acids long. V was shortened by 2 bases and J by 4 bases, with 12 bases between the two germline ends. The CDR3 spells CASSLGRGGYNEQFF. The DNA for the CDR3 is TGTGCCAGCAGTTTAGGCAGGGGGGGTTACAATGAGCAGTTCTTC.

The rearrangement uses TRBV7-9 and TRBJ1-4; weak D call: TRBD1 (5 bases). The CDR3 spans 18 residues. CDR1 is SEHNR and CDR2 is FQNEAQ in the germline V gene (reference sequence). Trimming removed 0 bases from V and 3 bases from J, with 17 bases in between. CDR3 coding DNA: TGTGCCAGCAGCTTAGCAGAAGTTGCAGGGTCGGCTAATGAAAAACTGTTTTTT. Its protein is CASSLAEVAGSANEKLFF.

The V and J genes are TRBV6-6 and TRBJ2-3; TRBD1 or TRBD2 may be the D gene (5 bases each). The CDR3 contains 17 residues. Between the trimmed V and J ends, which lost 0 bases and 1 base, there was a span of 14 bases. The germline gives CDR1 MNHNY, CDR2 SVGAGI (reference sequence). This CDR3 is CASSYSGGGSGTDTQYF. CDR3 nucleotides: TGTGCCAGCAGTTACTCGGGTGGGGGATCGGGCACAGATACGCAGTATTTT.

The V and J genes are TRBV4-2 and TRBJ2-3; TRBD1 matches 8 bases. V shed 4 bases, J shed 1 base, and the junction held 10 bases outside the gene matches. CDR3 length equals 17 residues. The germline V gene has CDR1 LGHNA and CDR2 YNFKEQ. CDR3 nucleotides: TGTGCCAGCAGCCGAGGAGGAGGACAGGGAGGCACAGATACGCAGTATTTT. This translates into CASSRGGGQGGTDTQYF.

There are a few counts of this clonotype. V and J are TRBV29-1 and TRBJ2-6; tentative D call: TRBD2 (6 bases). The V gene's germline CDR1 is SQVTM and CDR2 ANQGSEA. The CDR3 spans 16 residues. V dropped 6 bases and J dropped 0 bases, with 15 bases sitting between them. The CDR3 reads CSVRGIIDSGANVLTF. The DNA for the CDR3 is TGCAGCGTCCGGGGGATAATAGACTCTGGGGCCAACGTCCTGACTTTC.

A remark on this clonotype: One end of the junction fails to match germline, which may point to a read error. The CDR3 DNA reads as TGTGCCAGCAGCTCCCCGCCCGCGAGGATCTCCAACAATGAGCAGTTCTTC. It is translated as CASSSPPARISNNEQFF. The chain is built from TRBV6-2 or TRBV6-3 and TRBJ2-1; D gene uncertain. Germline values: CDR1 MNHEY, CDR2 SVGEGT. This CDR3 comprises 17 residues.

J is TRBJ1-5 and V is TRBV20-1; D is unresolved. V dropped 6 bases and J dropped 3 bases, with 12 bases sitting between them. Germline V gene sequence: CDR1 DFQATT, CDR2 SNEGSKA (reference sequence). The CDR3 spans 13 residues. CDR3 in amino acids: CSADRVLNQPQHF. CDR3 nucleotide sequence: TGCAGTGCGGACCGGGTCCTCAATCAGCCCCAGCATTTT.